This T cell receptor (beta chain) originates from a study of lymphopenia after photon versus proton radiotherapy. Study results and caveats: Survival link was tested only in deceased patients; proton benefit remains a possibility. Post-nadir TCR diversity decline inversely tracked overall survival among those who died. Under photons, naive T cells and diversity fell while effector/memory populations rose. After the lymphocyte nadir, photon-treated repertoires showed oligoclonal expansion, especially of CD8+ Temra cells.

The length of the CDR3 is 14 residues. Germline V CDR1 and CDR2: SGHRS, YFSETQ. V trimming: 4 bases; J trimming: 3 bases; junction bases outside the gene matches: 3. TCRdb keeps only in-frame clones here, not all; method: immunoSEQ multiplex PCR. Among around 150,000 clones listed, 88% were seen once. As concerns this clone: Its matching antigen is unknown.

This chain joins TRBV5-1 and TRBJ1-4; 7 bases fit TRBD1. Sequenced material: peripheral blood, taken from a patient treated with photon-based radiotherapy. This receptor was taken from a man aged 45-65 years with gastric cancer. In nucleotides, the CDR3 is TGCGCCAGCAGCACACAGGGGCCTAATGAAAAACTGTTTTTT. Translation: CASSTQGPNEKLFF. Full variable domain (outside the CDR3, taken from reference TRBV5-1 and TRBJ1-4): KAGVTQTPRYLIKTRGQQVTLSCSPISGHRSVSWYQQTPGQGLQFLFEYFSETQRNKGNFPGRFSGRQFSNSRSEMNVSTLELGDSALYLCASSTQGPNEKLFFGSGTQLSVL.